The T cell receptor (beta chain) under discussion was sequenced for a study of blood T cells in healthy people across ages. As to this clonotype: Antigen: not known.

Study-wide findings and caveats: Both higher diversity and more naive CD4+ cells marked long-lived donors when set against aged donors. Since the PBMCs were unsorted, naive and antigen-experienced cells could not be conclusively compared. Roughly linearly, TCR beta diversity per million T cells fell as age increased.

This CDR3 is built from 11 residues. Germline V CDR1 and CDR2: SQVTM, ANQGSEA. Trimming took off 5 bases at V and 6 bases at J, with 11 bases between the two ends. Then a second PCR, running roughly 7 to 11 cycles, was carried out with a sample-barcoded 5' primer and a J-beta primer mix. Every sample gave at least 2.5 million paired-end reads containing CDR3. TCRdb re-called the 5' RACE reads with MiXCR, one entry per CDR3 protein. The data show about 680,000 distinct CDR3 sequences, with around 45% seen just once and 30% to 40% held by the top ten. The chain couples TRBV29-1 to TRBJ2-7, with TRBD2 as a possible D gene (5 bases). This receptor was identified in a woman aged 55 to 70 in good health. The material sequenced was blood. CDR3 region: CSVRETSEQYF. In DNA form, the CDR3 reads TGCAGCGTTAGGGAGACGTCCGAGCAGTACTTC.